This T cell receptor beta chain was observed in a study of shared clonotypes between healthy human individuals. There were no recent acute infections or vaccinations among the donors, who were healthy HIV-negative adults. This was a deep-level run. This table comes from immunoSEQ multiplex PCR, and its TCRdb copy is limited to in-frame clones, with some not included. Of about 2.4 million clones listed, more than 85% are singletons. Germline V gives CDR1 SNHLY, CDR2 FYNNEI. With 4 bases removed from V and 0 bases from J, the gap between germline ends came to 25 bases. This CDR3 has 21 amino acids. Sequenced material: naive CD4+ T cells from PBMCs. Subset denoted: CD45RA+ positively selected. This chain links TRBV2 with TRBJ2-6; tentatively, D is TRBD1 (5 bases). This TCR came from a man aged 18 to 29 in good health. Some clones in this sample may be carry-over from other donors' samples. Here the CDR3 reads CASSVGPLILAGLSGANVLTF. The CDR3 DNA follows: TGTGCCAGCAGTGTAGGGCCCCTGATACTGGCAGGGCTCTCTGGGGCCAACGTCCTGACTTTC. The full variable domain, rest sourced from reference TRBV2 and TRBJ2-6, is EPEVTQTPSHQVTQMGQEVILRCVPISNHLYFYWYRQILGQKVEFLVSFYNNEISEKSEIFDDQFSVERPDGSNFTLKIRSTKLEDSAMYFCASSVGPLILAGLSGANVLTFGAGSRLTVL.